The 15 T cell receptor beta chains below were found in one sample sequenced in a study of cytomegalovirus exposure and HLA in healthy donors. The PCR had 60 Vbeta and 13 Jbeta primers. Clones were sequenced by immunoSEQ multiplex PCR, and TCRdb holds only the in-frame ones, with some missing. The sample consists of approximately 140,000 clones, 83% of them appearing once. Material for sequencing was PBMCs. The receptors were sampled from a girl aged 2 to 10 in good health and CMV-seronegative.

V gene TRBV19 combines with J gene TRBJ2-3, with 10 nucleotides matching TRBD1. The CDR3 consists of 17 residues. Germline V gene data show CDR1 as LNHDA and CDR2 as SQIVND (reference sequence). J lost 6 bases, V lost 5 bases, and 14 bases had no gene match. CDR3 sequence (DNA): TGTGCCAGTAGTGTCTCTGGGACAGGGGCCGAGGTGGATACGCAGTATTTT. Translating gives CASSVSGTGAEVDTQYF. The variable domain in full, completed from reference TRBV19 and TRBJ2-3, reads DGGITQSPKYLFRKEGQNVTLSCEQNLNHDAMYWYRQDPGQGLRLIYYSQIVNDFQKGDIAEGYSVSREKKESFPLTVTSAQKNPTAFYLCASSVSGTGAEVDTQYFGPGTRLTVL.

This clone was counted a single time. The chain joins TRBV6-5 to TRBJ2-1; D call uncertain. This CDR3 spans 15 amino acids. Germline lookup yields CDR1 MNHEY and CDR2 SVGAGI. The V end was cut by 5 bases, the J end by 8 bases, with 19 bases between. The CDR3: CASSRPNYSSDEQFF. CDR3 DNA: TGTGCCAGCAGTCGTCCCAATTATAGTTCGGATGAGCAGTTCTTC.

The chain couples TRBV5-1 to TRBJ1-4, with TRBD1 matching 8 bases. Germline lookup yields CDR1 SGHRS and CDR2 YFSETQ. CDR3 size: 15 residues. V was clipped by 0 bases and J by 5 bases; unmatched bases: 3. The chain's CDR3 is CASSLGRGPNEKLFF. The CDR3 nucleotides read TGCGCCAGCAGCTTGGGCAGGGGGCCCAATGAAAAACTGTTTTTT.

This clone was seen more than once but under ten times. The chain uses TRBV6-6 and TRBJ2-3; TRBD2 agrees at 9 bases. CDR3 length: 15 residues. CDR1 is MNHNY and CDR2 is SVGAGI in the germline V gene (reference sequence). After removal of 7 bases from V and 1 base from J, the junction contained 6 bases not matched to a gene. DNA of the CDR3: TGTGCCAGCAATCCCATAGCGGGAGGCACAGATACGCAGTATTTT. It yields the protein CASNPIAGGTDTQYF.

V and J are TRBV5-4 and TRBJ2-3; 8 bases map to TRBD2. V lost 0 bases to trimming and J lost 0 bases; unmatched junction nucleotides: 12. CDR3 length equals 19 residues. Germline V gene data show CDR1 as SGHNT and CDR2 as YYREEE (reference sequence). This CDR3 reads CASSLGLAGGSLSTDTQYF. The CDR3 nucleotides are TGTGCCAGCAGCTTGGGGCTAGCGGGTGGTAGCCTTAGCACAGATACGCAGTATTTT.

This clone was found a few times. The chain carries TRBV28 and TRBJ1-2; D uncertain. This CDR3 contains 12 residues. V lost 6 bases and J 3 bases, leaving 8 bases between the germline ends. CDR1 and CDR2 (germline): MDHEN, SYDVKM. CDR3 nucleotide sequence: TGTGCCAGCAGGTGGGGAGACTATGGCTACACCTTC. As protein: CASRWGDYGYTF.

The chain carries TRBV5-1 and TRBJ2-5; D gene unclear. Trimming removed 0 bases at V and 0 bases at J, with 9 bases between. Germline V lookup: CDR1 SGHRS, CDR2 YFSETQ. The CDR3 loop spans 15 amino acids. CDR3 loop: CASSLAGGYQETQYF. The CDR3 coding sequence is TGCGCCAGCAGCTTGGCCGGCGGATACCAAGAGACCCAGTACTTC.

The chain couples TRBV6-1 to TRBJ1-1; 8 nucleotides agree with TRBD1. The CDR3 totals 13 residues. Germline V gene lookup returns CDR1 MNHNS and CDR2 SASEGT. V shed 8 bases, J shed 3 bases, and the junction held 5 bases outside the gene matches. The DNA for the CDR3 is TGTGCCAGCGGCACGACAGGGGACACTGAAGCTTTCTTT. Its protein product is CASGTTGDTEAFF.

CDR3 DNA: TGTGCCTGGAGTCAGTTCGCCGGGGAGCTGTTTTTT. Amino acid sequence: CAWSQFAGELFF. The chain employs TRBV30 and TRBJ2-2; D remains ambiguous. V shed 2 bases and J shed 6 bases, with 7 bases lying between them. Germline V CDR1 and CDR2: GTSNPN, SVGIG (reference sequence). This CDR3 has 12 amino acids. Using reference TRBV30 and TRBJ2-2 for the parts outside the CDR3, the full variable domain is SQTIHQWPATLVQPVGSPLSLECTVEGTSNPNLYWYRQAAGRGLQLLFYSVGIGQISSEVPQNLSASRPQDRQFILSSKKLLLSDSGFYLCAWSQFAGELFFGEGSRLTVL.

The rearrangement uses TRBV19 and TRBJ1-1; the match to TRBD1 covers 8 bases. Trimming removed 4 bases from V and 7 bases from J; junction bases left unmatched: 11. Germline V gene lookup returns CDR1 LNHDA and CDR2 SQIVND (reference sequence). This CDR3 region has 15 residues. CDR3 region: CASSNQGARVNEAFF. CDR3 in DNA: TGTGCCAGTAGTAATCAGGGGGCGAGGGTGAATGAAGCTTTCTTT.

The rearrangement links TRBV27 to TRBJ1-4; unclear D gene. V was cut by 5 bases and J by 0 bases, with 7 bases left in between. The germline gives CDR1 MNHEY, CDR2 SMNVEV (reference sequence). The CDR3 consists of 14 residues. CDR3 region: CASSAGTTNEKLFF. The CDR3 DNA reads TGTGCCAGCAGTGCGGGGACAACTAATGAAAAACTGTTTTTT.

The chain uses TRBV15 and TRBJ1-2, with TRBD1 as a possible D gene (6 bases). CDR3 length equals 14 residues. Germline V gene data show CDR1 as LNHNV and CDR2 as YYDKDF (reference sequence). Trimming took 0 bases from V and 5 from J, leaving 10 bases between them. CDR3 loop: CATSRDRQGYGYTF. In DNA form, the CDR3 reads TGTGCCACCAGCAGAGATCGGCAGGGGTATGGCTACACCTTC. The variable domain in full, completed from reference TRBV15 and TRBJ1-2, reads DAMVIQNPRYQVTQFGKPVTLSCSQTLNHNVMYWYQQKSSQAPKLLFHYYDKDFNNEADTPDNFQSRRPNTSFCFLDIRSPGLGDTAMYLCATSRDRQGYGYTFGSGTRLTVV.

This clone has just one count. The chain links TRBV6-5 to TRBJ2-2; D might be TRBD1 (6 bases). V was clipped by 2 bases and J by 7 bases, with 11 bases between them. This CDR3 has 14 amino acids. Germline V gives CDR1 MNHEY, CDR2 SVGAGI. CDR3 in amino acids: CASSYNQGIGELFF. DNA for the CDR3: TGTGCCAGCAGTTACAATCAGGGGATCGGGGAGCTGTTTTTT.

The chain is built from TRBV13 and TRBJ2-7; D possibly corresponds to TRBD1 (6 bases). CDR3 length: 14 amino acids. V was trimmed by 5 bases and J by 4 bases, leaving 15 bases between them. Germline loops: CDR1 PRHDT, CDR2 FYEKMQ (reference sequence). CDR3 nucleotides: TGTGCCAGCAGCCCGCAGGGACATTTATACGAGCAGTACTTC. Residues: CASSPQGHLYEQYF.

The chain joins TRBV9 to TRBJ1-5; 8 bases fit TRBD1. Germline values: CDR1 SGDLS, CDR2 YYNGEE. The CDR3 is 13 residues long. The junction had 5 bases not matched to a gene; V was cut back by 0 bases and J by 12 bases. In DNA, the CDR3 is TGTGCCAGCAGCGTAGTCCGGACAGGGAGCCAGCATTTT. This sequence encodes CASSVVRTGSQHF.